This entry concerns a single TCR beta chain. This record belongs to a study of Graves' ophthalmopathy and Graves' hyperthyroidism. The CDR3 is 16 residues long. V was clipped by 4 bases and J by 10 bases; unmatched bases: 12. Germline V lookup: CDR1 SGHTA, CDR2 FQGNSA. Transcripts of RNA were the source for amplifying TCR beta CDR3 regions. An initial RT-PCR round employing HTBI primers preceded a second-round multiplex PCR. TCRdb reprocessed the multiplex PCR reads via MiXCR and lists one record per CDR3 protein. The data hold some 1.1 million distinct CDR3 sequences, with about 35% observed a single time.

This rearrangement joins TRBV7-2 to TRBJ1-6, with 8 bases that match TRBD1. Material for sequencing was peripheral blood or thyroid tissue (not recorded which). The clonotype comes from an adult man with Graves' hyperthyroidism. For the CDR3, the DNA is TGTGCCAGCAGCTACAGATCCGGGACAGGCGCCTCACCCCTCCACTTT. Encoded protein: CASSYRSGTGASPLHF.